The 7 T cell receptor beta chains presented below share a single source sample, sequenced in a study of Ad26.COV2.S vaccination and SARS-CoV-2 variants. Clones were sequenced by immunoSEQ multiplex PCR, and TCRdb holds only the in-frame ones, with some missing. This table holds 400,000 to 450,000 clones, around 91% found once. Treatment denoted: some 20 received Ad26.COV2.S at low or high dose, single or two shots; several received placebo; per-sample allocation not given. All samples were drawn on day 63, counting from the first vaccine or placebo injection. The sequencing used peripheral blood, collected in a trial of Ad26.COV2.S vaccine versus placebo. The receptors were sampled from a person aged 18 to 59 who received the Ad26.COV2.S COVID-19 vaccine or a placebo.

CDR3 bases: TGTGCCAGCAGCTTTACGGGGACAGGGCGGAATTCACCCCTCCACTTT. It specifies CASSFTGTGRNSPLHF. The chain links TRBV7-8 to TRBJ1-6, with TRBD1 matching 9 bases. This CDR3 spans 16 amino acids. V lost 3 bases, J lost 7 bases, and 7 bases stayed unmatched. In germline, CDR1 is SGHVS, CDR2 FQNEAQ.

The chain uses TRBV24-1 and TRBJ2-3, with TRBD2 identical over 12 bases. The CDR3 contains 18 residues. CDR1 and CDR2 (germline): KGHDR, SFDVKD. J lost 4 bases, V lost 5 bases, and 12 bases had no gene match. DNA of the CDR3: TGTGCCACCAGTGTACGGGCTAGCGGGAGGGCCAAGGCAGATACGCAGTATTTT. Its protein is CATSVRASGRAKADTQYF.

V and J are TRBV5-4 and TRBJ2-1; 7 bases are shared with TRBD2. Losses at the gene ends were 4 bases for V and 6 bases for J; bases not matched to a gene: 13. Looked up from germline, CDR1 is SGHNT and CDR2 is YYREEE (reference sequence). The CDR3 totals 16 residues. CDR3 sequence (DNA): TGTGCCAGCAGCCCCCGGTCCGGGAGGACCTTCAATGAGCAGTTCTTC. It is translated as CASSPRSGRTFNEQFF.

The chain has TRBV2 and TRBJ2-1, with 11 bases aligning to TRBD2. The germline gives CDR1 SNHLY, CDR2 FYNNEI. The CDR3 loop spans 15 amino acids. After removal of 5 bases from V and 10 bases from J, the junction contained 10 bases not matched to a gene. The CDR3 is CASSMGLAELFEQFF. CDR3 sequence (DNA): TGTGCCAGCAGTATGGGACTAGCGGAACTCTTCGAGCAGTTCTTC.

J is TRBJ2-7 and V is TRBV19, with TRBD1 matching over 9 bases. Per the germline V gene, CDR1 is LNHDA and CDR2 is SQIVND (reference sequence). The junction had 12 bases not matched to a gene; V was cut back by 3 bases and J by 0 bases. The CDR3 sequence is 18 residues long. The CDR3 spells CASSMGVYGTGISYEQYF. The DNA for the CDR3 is TGTGCCAGTAGTATGGGGGTGTACGGGACAGGGATCTCCTACGAGCAGTACTTC.

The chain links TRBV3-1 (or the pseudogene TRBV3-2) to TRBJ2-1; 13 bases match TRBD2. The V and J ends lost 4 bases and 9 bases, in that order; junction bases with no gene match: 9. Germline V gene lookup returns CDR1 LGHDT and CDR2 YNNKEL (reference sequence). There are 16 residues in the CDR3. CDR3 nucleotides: TGTGCCAGCAGCCGAACACTAGCGGGAGGGCCATCTGAGCAGTTCTTC. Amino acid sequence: CASSRTLAGGPSEQFF.

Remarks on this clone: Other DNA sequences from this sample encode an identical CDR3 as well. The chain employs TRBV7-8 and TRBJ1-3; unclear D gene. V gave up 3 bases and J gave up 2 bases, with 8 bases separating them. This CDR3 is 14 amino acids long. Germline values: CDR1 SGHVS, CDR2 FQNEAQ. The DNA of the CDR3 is TGTGCCAGCAGCTTTCGGGGAGCTGGAAACACCATATATTTT. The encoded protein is CASSFRGAGNTIYF.